This record looks at one T cell receptor (beta chain) sequence and its context. Antigen: not known. The record originates from a study of T-cell reconstitution after alpha-beta-depleted transplantation in children. Study findings and constraints: The main origin of T-cell counts and diversity one year after transplant was newly produced T cells. Several patients had high TCRbeta diversity at day 60; it came from surviving recipient T cells and thymic progenitors. Approximately two months post-transplant, alpha-beta T cells reportedly originated from several hundred expanded graft clones.

The authors prepared the TCRbeta library with unique molecular identifiers. TCRdb processed the PCR reads anew with MiXCR; each CDR3 protein has one entry. The table has some 300,000 distinct CDR3 sequences, 10% seen once. This specimen consisted of PBMCs, obtained before TCRalphabeta/CD19-depleted stem cell transplant. The TCR originated in a boy younger than two with acute myeloid leukemia, due to receive a stem cell transplant.

The CDR3 nucleotides read TGTGCCAGCAGCACAACCCCGCCGGGACAAATGAACACTGAAGCTTTCTTT. It translates to CASSTTPPGQMNTEAFF. The chain uses TRBV7-8 and TRBJ1-1; a weak D match, TRBD1 (6 bases). The germline gives CDR1 SGHVS, CDR2 FQNEAQ. The V gene lost 5 bases and the J gene lost 0 bases, with 19 bases spanning the gap. This CDR3 is 17 amino acids long. The entire variable domain, with the rest obtained from reference TRBV7-8 and TRBJ1-1, is as follows: GAGVSQSPRYKVAKRGQDVALRCDPISGHVSLFWYQQALGQGPEFLTYFQNEAQLDKSGLPSDRFFAERPEGSVSTLKIQRTQQEDSAVYLCASSTTPPGQMNTEAFFGQGTRLTVV.